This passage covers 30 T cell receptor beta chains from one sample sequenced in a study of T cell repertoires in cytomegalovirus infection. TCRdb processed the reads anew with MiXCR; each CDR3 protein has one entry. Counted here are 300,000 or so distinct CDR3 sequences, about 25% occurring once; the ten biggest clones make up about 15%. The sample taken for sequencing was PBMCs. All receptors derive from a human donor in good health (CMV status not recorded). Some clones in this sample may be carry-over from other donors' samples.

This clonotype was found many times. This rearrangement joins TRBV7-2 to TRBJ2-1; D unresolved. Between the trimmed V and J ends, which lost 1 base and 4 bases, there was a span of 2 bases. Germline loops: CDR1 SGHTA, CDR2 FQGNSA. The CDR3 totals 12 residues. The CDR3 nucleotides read TGTGCCAGCAGCTTAGGATACAATGAGCAGTTCTTC. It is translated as CASSLGYNEQFF. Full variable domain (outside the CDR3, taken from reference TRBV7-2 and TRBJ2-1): GAGVSQSPSNKVTEKGKDVELRCDPISGHTALYWYRQSLGQGLEFLIYFQGNSAPDKSGLPSDRFSAERTGGSVSTLTIQRTQQEDSAVYLCASSLGYNEQFFGPGTRLTVL.

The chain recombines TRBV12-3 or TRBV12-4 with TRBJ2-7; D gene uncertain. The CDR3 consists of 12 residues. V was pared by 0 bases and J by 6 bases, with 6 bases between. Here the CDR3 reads CASSLAPSEQYF. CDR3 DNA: TGTGCCAGCAGTTTAGCGCCGTCCGAGCAGTACTTC.

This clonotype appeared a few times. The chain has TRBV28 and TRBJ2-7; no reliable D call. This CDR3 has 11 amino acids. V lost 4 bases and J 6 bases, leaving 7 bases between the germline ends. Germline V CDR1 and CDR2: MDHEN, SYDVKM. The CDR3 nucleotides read TGTGCCAGCAGTTCGGACCCCGAGCAGTACTTC. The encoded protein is CASSSDPEQYF.

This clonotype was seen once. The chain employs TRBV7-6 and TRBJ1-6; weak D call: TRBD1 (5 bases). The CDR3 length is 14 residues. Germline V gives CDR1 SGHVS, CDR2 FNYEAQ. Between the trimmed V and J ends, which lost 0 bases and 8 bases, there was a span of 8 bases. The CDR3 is CASSLAQGYSPLHF. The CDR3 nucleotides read TGTGCCAGCAGCTTAGCGCAGGGCTATTCACCCCTCCACTTT. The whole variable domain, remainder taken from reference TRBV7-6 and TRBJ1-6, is GAGVSQSPRYKVTKRGQDVALRCDPISGHVSLYWYRQALGQGPEFLTYFNYEAQQDKSGLPNDRFSAERPEGSISTLTIQRTEQRDSAMYRCASSLAQGYSPLHFGNGTRLTVT.

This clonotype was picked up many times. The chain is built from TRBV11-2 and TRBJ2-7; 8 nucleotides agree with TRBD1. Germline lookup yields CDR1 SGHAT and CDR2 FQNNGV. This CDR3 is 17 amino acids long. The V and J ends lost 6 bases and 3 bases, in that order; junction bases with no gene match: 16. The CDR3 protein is CASRPLGQGRLYYEQYF. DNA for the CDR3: TGTGCCAGCAGGCCTTTAGGACAGGGTCGCCTTTACTACGAGCAGTACTTC.

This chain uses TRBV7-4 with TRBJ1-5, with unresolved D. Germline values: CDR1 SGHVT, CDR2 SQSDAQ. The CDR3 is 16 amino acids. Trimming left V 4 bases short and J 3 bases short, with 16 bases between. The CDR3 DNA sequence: TGTGCCAGCAGCTCGGGCGCAACCACTTTCAATCAGCCCCAGCATTTT. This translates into CASSSGATTFNQPQHF.

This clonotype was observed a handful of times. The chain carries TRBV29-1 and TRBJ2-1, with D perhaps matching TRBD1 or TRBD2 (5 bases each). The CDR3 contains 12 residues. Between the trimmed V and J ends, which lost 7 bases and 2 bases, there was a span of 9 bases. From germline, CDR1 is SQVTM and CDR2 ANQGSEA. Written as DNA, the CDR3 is TGCAGCGGCCGGGACGCCTACAATGAGCAGTTCTTC. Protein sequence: CSGRDAYNEQFF.

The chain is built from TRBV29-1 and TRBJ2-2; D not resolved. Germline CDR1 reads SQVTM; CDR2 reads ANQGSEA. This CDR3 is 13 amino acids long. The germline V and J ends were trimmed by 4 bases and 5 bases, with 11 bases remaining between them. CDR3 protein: CSVGEPFTGELFF. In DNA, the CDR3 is TGCAGCGTTGGAGAACCGTTTACCGGGGAGCTGTTTTTT.

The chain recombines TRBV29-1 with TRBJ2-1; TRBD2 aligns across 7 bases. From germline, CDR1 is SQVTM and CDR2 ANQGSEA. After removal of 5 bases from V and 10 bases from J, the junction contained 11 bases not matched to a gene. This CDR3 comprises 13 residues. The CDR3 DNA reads TGCAGCGTTCTCTATGGGAGGGCAAGGGAGCAGTTCTTC. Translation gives CSVLYGRAREQFF.

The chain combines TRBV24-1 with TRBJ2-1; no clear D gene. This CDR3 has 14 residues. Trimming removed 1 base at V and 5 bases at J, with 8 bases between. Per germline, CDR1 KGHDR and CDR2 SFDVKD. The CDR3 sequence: CATSDLRLNNEQFF. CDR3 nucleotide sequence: TGTGCCACCAGTGATTTACGACTTAACAATGAGCAGTTCTTC.

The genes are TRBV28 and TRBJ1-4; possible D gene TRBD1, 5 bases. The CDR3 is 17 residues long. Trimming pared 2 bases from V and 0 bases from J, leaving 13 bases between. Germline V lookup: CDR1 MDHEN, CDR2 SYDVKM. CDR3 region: CASSLGTADSTNEKLFF. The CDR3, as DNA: TGTGCCAGCAGTTTAGGGACCGCGGATTCAACTAATGAAAAACTGTTTTTT.

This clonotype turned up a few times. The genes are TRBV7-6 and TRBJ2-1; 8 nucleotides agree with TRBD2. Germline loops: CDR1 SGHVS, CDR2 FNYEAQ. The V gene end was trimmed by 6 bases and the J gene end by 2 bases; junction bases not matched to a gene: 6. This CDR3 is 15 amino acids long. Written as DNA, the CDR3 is TGTGCCAGCAGTCCAGAGCGGGAGCCCTACAATGAGCAGTTCTTC. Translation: CASSPEREPYNEQFF.

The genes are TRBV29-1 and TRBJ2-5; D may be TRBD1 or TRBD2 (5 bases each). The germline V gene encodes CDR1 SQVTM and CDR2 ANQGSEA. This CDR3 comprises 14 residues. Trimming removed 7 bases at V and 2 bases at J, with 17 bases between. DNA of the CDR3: TGCAGCGCTGCTTCCGGGACCAAACAAGAGACCCAGTACTTC. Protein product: CSAASGTKQETQYF.

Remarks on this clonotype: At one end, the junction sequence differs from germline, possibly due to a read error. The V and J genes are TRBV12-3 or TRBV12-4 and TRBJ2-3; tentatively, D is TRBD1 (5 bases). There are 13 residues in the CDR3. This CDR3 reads CASSLFRVDTQYF. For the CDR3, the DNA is TGTGCCAGTAGTTTATTCAGGGTAGATACGCAGTATTTT.

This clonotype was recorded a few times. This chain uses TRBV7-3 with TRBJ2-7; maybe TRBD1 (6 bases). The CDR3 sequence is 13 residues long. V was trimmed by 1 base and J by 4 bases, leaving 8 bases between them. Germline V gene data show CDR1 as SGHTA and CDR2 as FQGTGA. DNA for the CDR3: TGTGCCAGCAGCTTAATGACAGGTTACGAGCAGTACTTC. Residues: CASSLMTGYEQYF.

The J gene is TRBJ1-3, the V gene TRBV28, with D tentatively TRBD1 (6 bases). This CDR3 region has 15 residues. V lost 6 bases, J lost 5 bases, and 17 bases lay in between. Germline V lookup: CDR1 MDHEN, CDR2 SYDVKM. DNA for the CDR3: TGTGCCAGCAGCCGGGCCGGGAGGGGGAGAAACACCATATATTTT. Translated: CASSRAGRGRNTIYF. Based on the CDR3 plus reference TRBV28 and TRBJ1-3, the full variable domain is DVKVTQSSRYLVKRTGEKVFLECVQDMDHENMFWYRQDPGLGLRLIYFSYDVKMKEKGDIPEGYSVSREKKERFSLILESASTNQTSMYLCASSRAGRGRNTIYFGEGSWLTVV.

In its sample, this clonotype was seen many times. CDR3 protein: CSGLTSGLTDTQYF. CDR3 DNA: TGCAGCGGGTTGACTAGCGGGCTGACAGATACGCAGTATTTT. The chain has TRBV29-1 and TRBJ2-3; 10 nucleotides agree with TRBD2. Germline-derived CDR1 and CDR2 are SQVTM and ANQGSEA. The CDR3 spans 14 residues. The V gene end was trimmed by 7 bases and the J gene end by 3 bases; junction bases not matched to a gene: 7.

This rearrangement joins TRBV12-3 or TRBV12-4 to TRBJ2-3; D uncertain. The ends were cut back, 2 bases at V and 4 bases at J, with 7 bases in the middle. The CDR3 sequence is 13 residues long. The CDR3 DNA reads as TGTGCCAGCAGTTTAACTGGACCAGATACGCAGTATTTT. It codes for CASSLTGPDTQYF.

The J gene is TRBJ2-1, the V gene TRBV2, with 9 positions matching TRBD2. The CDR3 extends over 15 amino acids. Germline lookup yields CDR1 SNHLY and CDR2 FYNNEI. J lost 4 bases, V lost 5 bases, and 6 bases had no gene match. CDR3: CASSSGTSIYNEQFF. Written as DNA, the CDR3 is TGTGCCAGCAGTTCCGGGACTAGCATATACAATGAGCAGTTCTTC.

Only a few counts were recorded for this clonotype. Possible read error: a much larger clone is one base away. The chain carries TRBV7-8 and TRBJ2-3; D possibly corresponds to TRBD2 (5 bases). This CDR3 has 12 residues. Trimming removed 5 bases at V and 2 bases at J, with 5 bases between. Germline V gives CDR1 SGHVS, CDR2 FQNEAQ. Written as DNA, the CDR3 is TGTGCCAGCAGCCGGGACACAGATACGCAGTATTTT. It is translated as CASSRDTDTQYF.

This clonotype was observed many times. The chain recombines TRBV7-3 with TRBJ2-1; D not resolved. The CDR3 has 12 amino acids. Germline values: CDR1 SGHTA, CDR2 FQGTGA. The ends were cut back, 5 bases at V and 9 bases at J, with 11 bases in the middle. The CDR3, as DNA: TGTGCCAGCAGCGCCTTGGTCCCTGAGCAGTTCTTC. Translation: CASSALVPEQFF.

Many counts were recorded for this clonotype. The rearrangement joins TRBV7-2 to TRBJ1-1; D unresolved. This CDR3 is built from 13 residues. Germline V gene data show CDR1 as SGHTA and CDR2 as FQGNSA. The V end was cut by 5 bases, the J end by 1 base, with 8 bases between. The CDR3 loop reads CASSRAGNTEAFF. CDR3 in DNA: TGTGCCAGCAGCCGGGCGGGGAACACTGAAGCTTTCTTT.

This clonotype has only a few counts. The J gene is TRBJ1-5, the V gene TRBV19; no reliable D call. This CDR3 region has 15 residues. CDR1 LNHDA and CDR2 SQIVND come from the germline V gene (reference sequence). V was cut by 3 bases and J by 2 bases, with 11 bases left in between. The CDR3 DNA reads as TGTGCCAGTAGTATCCAAGGGCAGGGCAATCAGCCCCAGCATTTT. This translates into CASSIQGQGNQPQHF.

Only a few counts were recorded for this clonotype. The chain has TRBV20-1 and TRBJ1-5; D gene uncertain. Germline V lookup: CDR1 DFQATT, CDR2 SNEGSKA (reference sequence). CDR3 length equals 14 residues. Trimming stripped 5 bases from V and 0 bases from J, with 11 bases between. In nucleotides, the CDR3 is TGCAGTGCTGGTCAGATTAATAGCAATCAGCCCCAGCATTTT. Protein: CSAGQINSNQPQHF.

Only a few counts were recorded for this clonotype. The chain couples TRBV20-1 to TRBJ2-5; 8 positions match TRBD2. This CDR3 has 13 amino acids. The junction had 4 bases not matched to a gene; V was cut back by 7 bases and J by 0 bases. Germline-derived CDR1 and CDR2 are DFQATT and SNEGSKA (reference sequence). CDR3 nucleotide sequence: TGCAGTGTCCTGGGACTAGACCAAGAGACCCAGTACTTC. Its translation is CSVLGLDQETQYF.

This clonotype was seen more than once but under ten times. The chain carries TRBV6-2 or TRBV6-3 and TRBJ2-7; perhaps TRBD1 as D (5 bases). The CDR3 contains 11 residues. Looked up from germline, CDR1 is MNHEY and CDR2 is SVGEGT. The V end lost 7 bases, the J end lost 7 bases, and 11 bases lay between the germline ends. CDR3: CASTQSGEQYF. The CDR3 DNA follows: TGTGCCAGCACCCAATCAGGGGAGCAGTACTTC.

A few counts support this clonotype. The CDR3 bases are TGTGCCACCAGTGATCCTTCGGGAGGAAGGGGGACAGATACGCAGTATTTT. Protein sequence: CATSDPSGGRGTDTQYF. The J gene is TRBJ2-3, the V gene TRBV24-1; tentative D call: TRBD2 (7 bases). CDR3 size: 17 residues. Trimming stripped 3 bases from V and 3 bases from J, with 18 bases between. Germline V CDR1 and CDR2: KGHDR, SFDVKD.

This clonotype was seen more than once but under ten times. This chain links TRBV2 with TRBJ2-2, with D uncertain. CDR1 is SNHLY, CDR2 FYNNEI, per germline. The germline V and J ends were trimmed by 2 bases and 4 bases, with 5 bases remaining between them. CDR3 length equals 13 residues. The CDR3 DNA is TGTGCCAGCAGTGAAAGGGTCACCGGGGAGCTGTTTTTT. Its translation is CASSERVTGELFF.

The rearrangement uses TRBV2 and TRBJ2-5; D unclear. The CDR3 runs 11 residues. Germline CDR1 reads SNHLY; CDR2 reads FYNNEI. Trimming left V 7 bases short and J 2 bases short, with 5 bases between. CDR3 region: CASNIQETQYF. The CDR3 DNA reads TGTGCCAGCAACATACAAGAGACCCAGTACTTC. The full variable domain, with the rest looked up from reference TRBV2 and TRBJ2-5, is EPEVTQTPSHQVTQMGQEVILRCVPISNHLYFYWYRQILGQKVEFLVSFYNNEISEKSEIFDDQFSVERPDGSNFTLKIRSTKLEDSAMYFCASNIQETQYFGPGTRLLVL.

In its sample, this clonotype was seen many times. The CDR3 sequence: CASSQTGQVNTEAFF. CDR3 in DNA: TGTGCCAGCAGCCAAACCGGACAAGTGAACACTGAAGCTTTCTTT. The V call is TRBV7-3, the J call TRBJ1-1; a possible D gene is TRBD1 (5 bases). CDR3 length: 15 amino acids. Germline V gene lookup returns CDR1 SGHTA and CDR2 FQGTGA. V was pared by 5 bases and J by 0 bases, with 13 bases between.